The 22 T cell receptor beta chains presented below share a single source sample, sequenced in a study of post-analysis software for immune sequencing data (dated by TCRdb to 2015 to 2017). The antigens these receptors bind are not known. Findings and caveats that apply to the study as a whole: Four or five TRBV segments, including TRBV5-6, TRBV5-1 and TRBV20-1, were significantly more frequent in patients than controls.

Library generation was performed with PCR. Sequencing relied on an Illumina HiSeq 2500. To reduce PCR and sequencing biases, unique molecular identifiers were incorporated into the TCR beta cDNA libraries. TCRdb ran its own pipeline on the public reads, namely fastp trimming at Q25 and MiXCR clone calling, and kept in-frame beta chains. Rows matching on CDR3 protein sequence are summarized as one entry with the most common DNA and genes. The sample table shows hundreds of thousands of distinct CDR3 sequences, and roughly 38% are seen once. Roughly an eighth of the sample is taken by the ten largest. Sequenced sample: blood. These receptors all stem from a girl aged 10-17 years with multiple sclerosis.

This clonotype was recorded a few times. The chain joins TRBV3-1 to TRBJ2-3; D is unclear. CDR3 length: 16 residues. Germline assignment: CDR1 LGHDT and CDR2 YNNKEL (reference sequence). The V end lost 2 bases, the J end lost 0 bases, and 12 bases lay between the germline ends. The CDR3 spells CASSQLKGSSTDTQYF. CDR3 nucleotides: TGTGCCAGCAGCCAACTCAAGGGATCTAGCACAGATACGCAGTATTTT.

This clonotype has a handful of counts. CDR3 sequence: CASRPRQGSTEAFF. DNA of the CDR3: TGCGCCAGCAGACCGAGACAGGGATCGACTGAAGCTTTCTTT. The rearrangement uses TRBV5-1 and TRBJ1-1; 7 bases match TRBD1. Germline V gene lookup returns CDR1 SGHRS and CDR2 YFSETQ. V lost 5 bases, J lost 5 bases, and 9 bases stayed unmatched. There are 14 residues in the CDR3.

V is TRBV7-6 and J is TRBJ2-5; the D is unclear. Trimming pared 3 bases from V and 2 bases from J, leaving 13 bases between. The CDR3 sequence is 15 residues long. Germline-derived CDR1 and CDR2 are SGHVS and FNYEAQ. The CDR3 DNA reads as TGTGCCAGCAGCTTTGGCCTCGGCCCACAAGAGACCCAGTACTTC. It codes for CASSFGLGPQETQYF.

Details on this clonotype: Germline and junction disagree at one end, which may indicate a read error. The genes are TRBV20-1 and TRBJ1-1; a weak D match, TRBD1 (5 bases). CDR1 is DFQATT and CDR2 is SNEGSKA in the germline V gene (reference sequence). The CDR3 is 14 amino acids. CDR3 nucleotide sequence: TGCAGTGCCAGCCCAGGGAGGGTGAACACTAAAGCTTTCTTT. It yields the protein CSASPGRVNTKAFF.

At least ten counts were recorded for this clonotype. The rearrangement links TRBV4-1 to TRBJ2-4; the match to TRBD2 covers 7 bases. Germline-derived CDR1 and CDR2 are MGHRA and YSYEKL. V lost 1 base and J lost 0; bases outside the gene matches: 6. The CDR3 runs to 17 residues. The DNA of the CDR3 is TGCGCCAGCAGCCAAGTGGGAGGGAAGCTAGCCAAAAACATTCAGTACTTC. Its protein product is CASSQVGGKLAKNIQYF.

There are a few counts of this clonotype. V and J are TRBV20-1 and TRBJ1-5; 10 bases line up with TRBD1. Losses at the gene ends were 2 bases for V and 3 bases for J; bases not matched to a gene: 7. The CDR3 spans 16 residues. CDR1 is DFQATT, CDR2 SNEGSKA, per germline (reference sequence). CDR3 protein: CSARWAGTGDNQPQHF. The CDR3 DNA reads TGCAGTGCTAGATGGGCCGGGACAGGGGACAATCAGCCCCAGCATTTT.

The CDR3 protein is CSASWLAGEREQFF. The CDR3 coding sequence is TGCAGTGCTTCCTGGCTAGCGGGGGAGAGGGAGCAGTTCTTC. The chain has TRBV20-1 and TRBJ2-1; the match to TRBD2 covers 10 bases. The CDR3 loop spans 14 amino acids. Germline V lookup: CDR1 DFQATT, CDR2 SNEGSKA (reference sequence). The V segment lost 5 bases and the J segment 10 bases; nucleotides outside the gene matches: 11.

The rearrangement joins TRBV2 to TRBJ1-6, with no clear D. Trimming stripped 4 bases from V and 3 bases from J, with 7 bases between. Germline V gene lookup returns CDR1 SNHLY and CDR2 FYNNEI. CDR3 length: 14 amino acids. The chain's CDR3 is CASSVLGYNSPLHF. CDR3 coding DNA: TGTGCCAGCAGTGTTTTGGGCTATAATTCACCCCTCCACTTT.

This sequence joins TRBV4-2 and TRBJ2-1; 11 bases fit TRBD2. Trimming removed 6 bases from V and 0 bases from J; junction bases left unmatched: 10. Germline CDR1 and CDR2: LGHNA and YNFKEQ. The CDR3 totals 18 residues. The CDR3 is CASRDVLAGASSYNEQFF. In DNA form, the CDR3 reads TGTGCCAGCAGAGATGTACTAGCGGGGGCCAGCTCCTACAATGAGCAGTTCTTC.

CDR3 sequence: CASSLKCYEQYF. The CDR3 nucleotides are TGTGCCAGCAGCTTAAAATGCTACGAGCAGTACTTC. The chain recombines TRBV7-9 with TRBJ2-7; D unclear. The CDR3 runs to 12 residues. Trimming pared 2 bases from V and 3 bases from J, leaving 5 bases between. CDR1 SEHNR and CDR2 FQNEAQ come from the germline V gene (reference sequence).

This clonotype was counted only a few times. The J gene is TRBJ1-6, the V gene TRBV7-2; D is possibly TRBD1 (6 bases). From germline, CDR1 is SGHTA and CDR2 FQGNSA. The length of the CDR3 is 16 residues. Trimming shortened V by 5 bases and J by 3 bases, and 14 bases separated the two germline ends. CDR3 DNA sequence: TGTGCCAGCAGCACAGGGTCGGGGTACTATAATTCACCCCTCCACTTT. This translates into CASSTGSGYYNSPLHF.

This clonotype was detected many times. This chain uses TRBV20-1 with TRBJ2-5; TRBD2 agrees at 14 bases. V lost 3 bases, J lost 2 bases, and 11 bases stayed unmatched. The CDR3 is 18 amino acids. CDR1 DFQATT and CDR2 SNEGSKA come from the germline V gene (reference sequence). CDR3 residues: CSASVGLAGGNRQETQYF. The CDR3 DNA is TGCAGTGCTAGTGTAGGACTAGCGGGGGGTAATAGACAAGAGACCCAGTACTTC.

V gene TRBV7-2 combines with J gene TRBJ2-3; D ambiguous. Trimming took off 0 bases at V and 6 bases at J, with 10 bases between the two ends. The CDR3 runs 14 residues. Germline V lookup: CDR1 SGHTA, CDR2 FQGNSA. CDR3 coding DNA: TGTGCCAGCAGCTTAGCTTTTTCTTCGGATACGCAGTATTTT. The encoded protein is CASSLAFSSDTQYF.

The genes are TRBV7-2 and TRBJ2-7, with 7 nucleotides matching TRBD1. Germline loops: CDR1 SGHTA, CDR2 FQGNSA. With V trimmed by 5 bases and J by 6 bases, 7 bases remained unmatched. This CDR3 has 13 amino acids. This chain's CDR3 is CASSHTGVGEQYF. The CDR3 DNA follows: TGTGCCAGCAGCCATACAGGGGTGGGCGAGCAGTACTTC.

The chain carries TRBV20-1 and TRBJ1-2; TRBD1 aligns across 8 bases. The CDR3 contains 12 residues. CDR1 is DFQATT, CDR2 SNEGSKA, per germline (reference sequence). V lost 5 bases and J lost 4; bases outside the gene matches: 3. The CDR3 protein is CSAPTGGYGYTF. Here the CDR3 DNA reads TGCAGTGCTCCCACAGGGGGCTATGGCTACACCTTC.

This clonotype was observed a few times. As DNA, the CDR3 is TGTGCCAGCAGCCAAGATACGGGTGGGGGCCACGACGAGCAGTACTTC. Translated: CASSQDTGGGHDEQYF. This chain uses TRBV3-1 with TRBJ2-5, with D perhaps matching TRBD1 (6 bases). Matching the DNA end better, TRBJ2-7 makes the J call doubtful. The CDR3 spans 16 residues. Germline CDR1 is LGHDT and CDR2 is YNNKEL (reference sequence).

This clonotype was found a few times. In DNA form, the CDR3 reads TGTGCCAGCAGCGCCCCCTTAGGTCGGAGGCTAGTGACTGTCAAAGATACGCAGTATTTT. It codes for CASSAPLGRRLVTVKDTQYF. This rearrangement joins TRBV12-3 or TRBV12-4 to TRBJ2-3; maybe TRBD2 (5 bases). The CDR3 sequence is 20 residues long. The V end was cut by 6 bases, the J end by 5 bases, with 33 bases between.

In this sample, this clonotype turned up a few times. The chain joins TRBV7-8 to TRBJ2-5; no clear D. CDR3 length: 14 amino acids. The germline V gene encodes CDR1 SGHVS and CDR2 FQNEAQ. V was trimmed by 3 bases and J by 1 base, leaving 9 bases between them. DNA for the CDR3: TGTGCCAGCAGCTTTCAGGCTAGCCAAGAGACCCAGTACTTC. Its protein is CASSFQASQETQYF.

V and J are TRBV10-3 and TRBJ2-1; a possible D gene is TRBD1 (5 bases). V lost 2 bases and J lost 0, with 8 bases in between. In germline, CDR1 is ENHRY, CDR2 SYGVKD. CDR3 length equals 15 residues. This chain's CDR3 is CAISEGASSYNEQFF. CDR3 nucleotide sequence: TGTGCCATCAGTGAGGGGGCTAGCTCCTACAATGAGCAGTTCTTC.

This clonotype occurred a few times. V usage is TRBV12-3 or TRBV12-4 and J usage is TRBJ1-1, with D possibly TRBD1 on 6 matching bases. The V end was cut by 5 bases, the J end by 5 bases, with 15 bases between. This CDR3 has 14 residues. The chain's CDR3 is CASSLYRGRTEAFF. The CDR3 bases are TGTGCCAGCAGTCTTTATAGGGGGAGAACTGAAGCTTTCTTT.

This clonotype showed up just a few times. The J gene is TRBJ2-5, the V gene TRBV12-3 or TRBV12-4; tentative D call: TRBD2 (5 bases). The CDR3 length is 14 residues. V was cut by 5 bases and J by 1 base, with 11 bases left in between. The CDR3 bases are TGTGCCAGCAGTCCCAGCCGGGGCCAAGAGACCCAGTACTTC. This translates into CASSPSRGQETQYF.

CDR3 sequence reads: CASSAETGELFF. The CDR3 nucleotides are TGTGCCAGCAGCGCAGAGACCGGGGAGCTGTTTTTT. The chain has TRBV7-6 and TRBJ2-2; unclear D gene. CDR3 length: 12 amino acids. Germline lookup yields CDR1 SGHVS and CDR2 FNYEAQ. With 5 bases removed from V and 5 bases from J, the gap between germline ends came to 6 bases.